The present T cell receptor beta chain was sequenced within a study of T-cell reconstitution after alpha-beta-depleted transplantation in children. The TCRbeta library incorporated unique molecular identifiers. TCRdb ran MiXCR on the PCR reads and lists one entry per CDR3 protein. The top ten clones hold around 30% of a sample with about 900,000 distinct CDR3 sequences, roughly 29% of them seen once. CDR3 size: 16 residues. The V and J ends lost 5 bases and 1 base, in that order; junction bases with no gene match: 10. The V gene's germline CDR1 is SGHTA and CDR2 FQGTGA. The chain uses TRBV7-3 and TRBJ2-5; 7 nucleotides agree with TRBD2. The sequence derives from a boy under two years old who had a stem cell transplant for SCID, so the T cells may come from the graft donor. This sample comprised PBMCs, mostly from graft donor cells, obtained 360 days after TCRalphabeta/CD19-depleted stem cell transplant. CDR3 nucleotide sequence: TGTGCCAGCAGCCCCTATGCGGGGGTCTCCCAAGAGACCCAGTACTTC. It codes for CASSPYAGVSQETQYF.